The clone carrying this TCR beta chain came up a few times. No antigen is known for it. Scientists ran DNA taken from cultured CD4+ T cells through the Oncomine TCR Beta short-read assay for sequencing. Each CDR3 protein is one row after TCRdb ran MiXCR on the PCR reads. The sample records about 24,000 distinct CDR3 sequences, approximately 59% being singletons. This record comes from a study of vaccination and CD4 T cells after COVID-19. The treatment: roughly ten-day PBMC culture with coronavirus spike peptide pools or control peptides (ViraFEST assay). About 2.1 million PBMCs were grown per well alongside about 10 IU/ml IL-2 and 7.5 to 10 ug/ml peptide pools. This CDR3 contains 15 residues. Trimming cost V 3 bases and J 4 bases, with 15 bases left between them. CDR1 and CDR2 (germline): MNHNS, SASEGT.

The sequencing used CD4+ T cells from blood, cultured in vitro, collected after SARS-CoV-2 vaccination. V is TRBV6-1 and J is TRBJ1-2; no clear D. This TCR derives from a human donor who received a COVID-19 vaccine. The CDR3 reads CASSDSPVSIYGYTF. The CDR3 DNA sequence: TGTGCCAGCAGTGATAGTCCAGTGTCTATCTATGGCTACACCTTC.